This T cell receptor (beta chain) was recovered during a study of blood T cells in healthy people across ages. In germline, CDR1 is SGHRS, CDR2 YFSETQ. The CDR3 consists of 12 residues. V lost 0 bases, J lost 5 bases, and 6 bases lay in between. A J-beta primer mix and a sample-barcoded 5' primer were used in a second PCR of roughly 7 to 12 cycles. TCRdb independently ran MiXCR on the 5' RACE reads; one entry per CDR3 protein. This table holds 800,000 or so distinct CDR3 sequences, just under 25% found once. These data were also filed under a second study, of T cells of mothers and their children. That paper notes: In this cohort, donors were three healthy Caucasian mothers plus their six children. The entire RNA extract went into cDNA synthesis at roughly 1.5 ug per 15 ul. For the second PCR, the M1S primer put in sample barcodes and 2-4 random nucleotides. From each mother came over 9.5 million TCR beta CDR3 reads, and from each child came 2.5 million to 3 million.

The sample consisted of blood. This sequence joins TRBV5-1 and TRBJ2-7; D not certain. The receptor's source is a boy younger than 18 in good health. CDR3 coding DNA: TGCGCCAGCAGCTTGGACGTCAACGAGCAGTACTTC. Its protein is CASSLDVNEQYF.